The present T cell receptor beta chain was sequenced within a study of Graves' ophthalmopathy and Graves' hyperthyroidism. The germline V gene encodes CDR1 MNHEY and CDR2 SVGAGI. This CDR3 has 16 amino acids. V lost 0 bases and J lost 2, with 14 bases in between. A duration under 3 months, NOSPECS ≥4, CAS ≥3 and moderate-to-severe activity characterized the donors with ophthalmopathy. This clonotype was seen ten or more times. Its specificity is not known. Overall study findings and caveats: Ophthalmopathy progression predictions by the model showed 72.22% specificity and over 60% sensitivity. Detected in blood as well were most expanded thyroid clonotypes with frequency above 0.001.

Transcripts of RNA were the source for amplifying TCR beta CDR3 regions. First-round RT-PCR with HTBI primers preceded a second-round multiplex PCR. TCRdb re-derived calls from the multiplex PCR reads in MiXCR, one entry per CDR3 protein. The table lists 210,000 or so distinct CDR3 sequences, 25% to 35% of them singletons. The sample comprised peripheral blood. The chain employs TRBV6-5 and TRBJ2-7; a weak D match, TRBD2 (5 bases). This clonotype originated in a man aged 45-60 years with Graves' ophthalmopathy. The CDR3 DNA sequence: TGTGCCAGCAGTTACTCGTCGGTGCGGGTACCCTACGAGCAGTACTTC. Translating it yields CASSYSSVRVPYEQYF.